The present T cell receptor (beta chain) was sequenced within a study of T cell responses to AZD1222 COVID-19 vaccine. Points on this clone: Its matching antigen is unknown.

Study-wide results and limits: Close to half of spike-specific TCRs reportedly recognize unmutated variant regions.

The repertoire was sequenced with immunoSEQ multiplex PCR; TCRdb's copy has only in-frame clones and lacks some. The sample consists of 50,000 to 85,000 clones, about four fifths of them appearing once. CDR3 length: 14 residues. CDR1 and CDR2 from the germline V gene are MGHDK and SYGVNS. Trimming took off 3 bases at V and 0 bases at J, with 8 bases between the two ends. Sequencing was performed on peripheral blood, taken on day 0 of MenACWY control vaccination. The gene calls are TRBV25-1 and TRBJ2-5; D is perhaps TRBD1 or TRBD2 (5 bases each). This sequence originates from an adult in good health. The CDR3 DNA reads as TGTGCCAGCAGTGAGAGGGGACACCAAGAGACCCAGTACTTC. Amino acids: CASSERGHQETQYF. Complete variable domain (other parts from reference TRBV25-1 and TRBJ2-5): EADIYQTPRYLVIGTGKKITLECSQTMGHDKMYWYQQDPGMELHLIHYSYGVNSTEKGDLSSESTVSRIRTEHFPLTLESARPSHTSQYLCASSERGHQETQYFGPGTRLLVL.